These 19 T cell receptor beta chains share one sample of origin, sequenced in a study of blood T cell repertoires in COVID-19. TCRdb's copy holds only in-frame clones and misses some; the assay was immunoSEQ multiplex PCR. The sample lists 200,000 to 250,000 clones, over 75% occurring once. The specimen was PBMCs or T cells enriched from blood (not recorded which). These receptors originate from a woman aged 60 to 75 who had recovered from COVID-19.

The chain combines TRBV2 with TRBJ1-3; D may be TRBD1 (6 bases). CDR1 SNHLY and CDR2 FYNNEI come from the germline V gene. The CDR3 runs 16 residues. V gave up 5 bases and J gave up 2 bases, with 16 bases separating them. The chain's CDR3 is CASSTPGDGAGNTIYF. The CDR3 DNA sequence: TGTGCCAGCAGTACCCCAGGGGATGGGGCTGGAAACACCATATATTTT.

The chain carries TRBV12-3 or TRBV12-4 and TRBJ1-2, with 9 nucleotides matching TRBD1. V shed 7 bases and J 8 bases; nucleotides not matched to a gene: 2. The CDR3 is 11 residues long. CDR3 loop: CASTGQGGYTF. In DNA form, the CDR3 reads TGTGCCAGCACCGGACAGGGGGGCTACACCTTC.

The rearrangement links TRBV27 to TRBJ2-3; 12 bases are shared with TRBD2. The germline V gene has CDR1 MNHEY and CDR2 SMNVEV (reference sequence). The CDR3 is 20 residues long. The J segment lost 0 bases and the V segment lost 4 bases, leaving 14 bases of the junction unmatched. CDR3 nucleotides: TGTGCCAGCAGTTCCCCATCAGGACTAGCGGGGACATACAGCACAGATACGCAGTATTTT. Its translation is CASSSPSGLAGTYSTDTQYF.

This clone was picked up a small number of times. The chain employs TRBV10-3 and TRBJ1-1; 12 bases line up with TRBD1. Trimming removed 4 bases from V and 3 bases from J; junction bases left unmatched: 3. The CDR3 consists of 15 residues. Germline-derived CDR1 and CDR2 are ENHRY and SYGVKD. The CDR3 reads CAISGDRGRDTEAFF. Written as DNA, the CDR3 is TGTGCCATCAGTGGGGACAGGGGGCGCGACACTGAAGCTTTCTTT.

The gene calls are TRBV19 and TRBJ2-7; TRBD1 is a possible D gene (6 bases). V lost 6 bases and J lost 0, with 9 bases in between. Germline V gene sequence: CDR1 LNHDA, CDR2 SQIVND (reference sequence). The CDR3 consists of 13 residues. CDR3 amino acids: CASSRDTSYEQYF. CDR3 DNA sequence: TGTGCCAGTAGCCGGGACACCTCCTACGAGCAGTACTTC.

The chain carries TRBV7-2 and TRBJ2-3; 12 bases agree with TRBD2. V was clipped by 5 bases and J by 8 bases; unmatched bases: 14. The CDR3 sequence is 17 residues long. CDR1 and CDR2 (germline): SGHTA, FQGNSA. The CDR3 bases are TGTGCCAGCAGCCGCGACTCTAGCGGGGGGGTGTGGGGTACGCAGTATTTT. Amino acid sequence: CASSRDSSGGVWGTQYF. The full variable domain, with the rest looked up from reference TRBV7-2 and TRBJ2-3, is GAGVSQSPSNKVTEKGKDVELRCDPISGHTALYWYRQSLGQGLEFLIYFQGNSAPDKSGLPSDRFSAERTGGSVSTLTIQRTQQEDSAVYLCASSRDSSGGVWGTQYFGPGTRLTVL.

The V and J genes are TRBV15 and TRBJ2-3; D call uncertain. Between the trimmed V and J ends, which lost 5 bases and 4 bases, there was a span of 10 bases. The germline V gene has CDR1 LNHNV and CDR2 YYDKDF (reference sequence). CDR3 length equals 13 residues. The CDR3 here is CATSARHADTQYF. The CDR3 nucleotides read TGTGCCACCAGCGCACGACACGCAGATACGCAGTATTTT. Supplemented by reference TRBV15 and TRBJ2-3, the full variable domain reads DAMVIQNPRYQVTQFGKPVTLSCSQTLNHNVMYWYQQKSSQAPKLLFHYYDKDFNNEADTPDNFQSRRPNTSFCFLDIRSPGLGDTAMYLCATSARHADTQYFGPGTRLTVL.

The rearrangement links TRBV12-3 or TRBV12-4 to TRBJ1-1; a weak D match, TRBD1 (5 bases). Trimming removed 3 bases at V and 5 bases at J, with 10 bases between. This CDR3 region has 13 residues. CDR3 sequence reads: CASSFGHTTEAFF. The CDR3 DNA is TGTGCCAGCAGTTTCGGACACACAACTGAAGCTTTCTTT.

V usage is TRBV25-1 and J usage is TRBJ2-1; 8 nucleotides match TRBD2. V was clipped by 2 bases and J by 11 bases; unmatched bases: 8. CDR3 size: 14 residues. The germline gives CDR1 MGHDK, CDR2 SYGVNS. The CDR3 DNA reads as TGTGCCAGCAGTGAACGGACAGCGGGAGAAAAGCAGTTCTTC. Residues: CASSERTAGEKQFF. Using reference TRBV25-1 and TRBJ2-1 for the parts outside the CDR3, the full variable domain is EADIYQTPRYLVIGTGKKITLECSQTMGHDKMYWYQQDPGMELHLIHYSYGVNSTEKGDLSSESTVSRIRTEHFPLTLESARPSHTSQYLCASSERTAGEKQFFGPGTRLTVL.

The chain combines TRBV11-2 with TRBJ1-2; D is unresolved. CDR3 length: 11 residues. Germline CDR1 is SGHAT and CDR2 is FQNNGV. The V and J ends lost 8 bases and 5 bases respectively, with 9 bases between them. CDR3 amino acids: CASGGAYGYTF. The CDR3 DNA reads as TGTGCCAGCGGCGGAGCGTATGGCTACACCTTC.

This clone appeared once. The gene calls are TRBV5-4 and TRBJ2-7; 7 nucleotides agree with TRBD2. Germline loops: CDR1 SGHNT, CDR2 YYREEE (reference sequence). The CDR3 spans 12 residues. After removal of 4 bases from V and 12 bases from J, the junction contained 10 bases not matched to a gene. CDR3: CASSSGAGWTYF. DNA for the CDR3: TGTGCCAGCAGCAGCGGGGCGGGGTGGACGTACTTC.

The rearrangement links TRBV12-3 or TRBV12-4 to TRBJ2-7, with D possibly being TRBD1 (6 bases). V dropped 9 bases and J dropped 5 bases, with 17 bases sitting between them. The CDR3 is made up of 13 amino acids. CDR3 amino acids: CASLLNRENEQYF. The DNA for the CDR3 is TGTGCCAGTTTGCTGAACAGGGAGAACGAGCAGTACTTC.

This clone was seen more than once but under ten times. The chain is built from TRBV6-5 and TRBJ1-5, with 8 bases aligning to TRBD1. Germline V gene lookup returns CDR1 MNHEY and CDR2 SVGAGI. With V trimmed by 6 bases and J by 16 bases, 20 bases remained unmatched. The CDR3 sequence is 15 residues long. The CDR3 sequence is CASSRQTGDIPPAHF. Here the CDR3 DNA reads TGTGCCAGCAGCCGCCAGACAGGGGACATTCCTCCCGCTCATTTT.

This clone was counted a few times. Other DNA sequences from this sample encode an identical CDR3 as well. This rearrangement joins TRBV18 to TRBJ2-1; maybe TRBD2 (5 bases). The V gene's germline CDR1 is KGHSH and CDR2 LQKENI. The CDR3 covers 14 residues. With 3 bases removed from V and 0 bases from J, the gap between germline ends came to 6 bases. Here the CDR3 DNA reads TGTGCCAGCTCACCCGACTACTCCTACAATGAGCAGTTCTTC. Translation: CASSPDYSYNEQFF.

In this sample, this clone turned up a few times. The J gene is TRBJ1-1, the V gene TRBV19; tentative D call: TRBD1 (6 bases). The CDR3 extends over 15 amino acids. Between the trimmed V and J ends, which lost 5 bases and 2 bases, there was a span of 15 bases. Looked up from germline, CDR1 is LNHDA and CDR2 is SQIVND (reference sequence). This CDR3 is CASSPQGHANTEAFF. As DNA, the CDR3 is TGTGCCAGTAGTCCCCAGGGACACGCTAACACTGAAGCTTTCTTT.

J is TRBJ2-3 and V is TRBV11-3, with D unclear. Trimming cost V 3 bases and J 2 bases, with 12 bases left between them. The germline gives CDR1 SGHNT, CDR2 YENEEA. This CDR3 contains 15 residues. In nucleotides, the CDR3 is TGTGCCAGCAGCTTCGGCGGAAGAGACACAGATACGCAGTATTTT. It specifies CASSFGGRDTDTQYF.

The CDR3 here is CASSTLPAGTEQFF. The CDR3 DNA sequence: TGTGCCAGTAGTACTCTCCCCGCCGGGACAGAGCAGTTCTTC. The chain employs TRBV19 and TRBJ2-1, with D possibly matching TRBD1 (6 bases). This CDR3 is 14 amino acids long. The V and J ends lost 4 bases and 10 bases respectively, with 17 bases between them. Germline CDR1 and CDR2: LNHDA and SQIVND (reference sequence).

The chain employs TRBV12-3 or TRBV12-4 and TRBJ2-7; 10 nucleotides align to TRBD1. V gave up 11 bases and J gave up 0 bases; unmatched junction bases: 4. The length of the CDR3 is 13 residues. CDR3 loop: CASRTGGSYEQYF. The CDR3 DNA is TGTGCCTCTAGGACAGGGGGCTCCTACGAGCAGTACTTC.

This clone was found a few times. The chain couples TRBV7-6 to TRBJ2-7, with 9 nucleotides matching TRBD1. Germline loops: CDR1 SGHVS, CDR2 FNYEAQ. J lost 1 base, V lost 0 bases, and 4 bases had no gene match. The CDR3 consists of 16 residues. The CDR3 loop reads CASSLASGTGSYEQYF. The CDR3 DNA follows: TGTGCCAGCAGCTTAGCCTCAGGGACAGGGTCCTACGAGCAGTACTTC.